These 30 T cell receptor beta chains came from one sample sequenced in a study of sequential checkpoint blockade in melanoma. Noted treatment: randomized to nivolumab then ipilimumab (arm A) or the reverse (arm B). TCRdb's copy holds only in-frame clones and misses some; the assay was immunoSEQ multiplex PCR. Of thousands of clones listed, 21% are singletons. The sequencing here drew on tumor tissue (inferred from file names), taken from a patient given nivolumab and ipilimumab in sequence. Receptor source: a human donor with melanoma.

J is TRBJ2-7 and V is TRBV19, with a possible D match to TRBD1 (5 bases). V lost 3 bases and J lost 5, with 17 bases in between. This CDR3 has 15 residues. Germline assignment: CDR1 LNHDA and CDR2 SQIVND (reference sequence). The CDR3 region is CASSISLPGPHEQYF. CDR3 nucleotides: TGTGCCAGTAGTATCAGTCTACCAGGGCCCCACGAGCAGTACTTC.

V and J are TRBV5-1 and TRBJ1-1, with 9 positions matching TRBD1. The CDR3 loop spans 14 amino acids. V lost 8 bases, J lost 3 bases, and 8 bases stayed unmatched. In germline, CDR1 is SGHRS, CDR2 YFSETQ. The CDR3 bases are TGCGCCAGTACTACAGGGGGCGCCTACACTGAAGCTTTCTTT. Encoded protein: CASTTGGAYTEAFF.

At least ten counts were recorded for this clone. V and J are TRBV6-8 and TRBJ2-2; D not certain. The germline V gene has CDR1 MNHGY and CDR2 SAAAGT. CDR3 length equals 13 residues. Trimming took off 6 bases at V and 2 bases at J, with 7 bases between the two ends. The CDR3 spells CASRAANTGELFF. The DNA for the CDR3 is TGTGCCAGCAGGGCCGCAAACACCGGGGAGCTGTTTTTT.

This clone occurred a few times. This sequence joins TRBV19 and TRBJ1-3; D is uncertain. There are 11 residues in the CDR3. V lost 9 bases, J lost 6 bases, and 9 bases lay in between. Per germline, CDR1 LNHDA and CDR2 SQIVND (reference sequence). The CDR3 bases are TGTGCCAGCTATTGGGCAAACACCATATATTTT. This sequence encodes CASYWANTIYF.

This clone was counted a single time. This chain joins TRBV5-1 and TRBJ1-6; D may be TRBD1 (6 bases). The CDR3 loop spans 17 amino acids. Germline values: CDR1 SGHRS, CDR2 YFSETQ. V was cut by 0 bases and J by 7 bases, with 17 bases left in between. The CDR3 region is CASSLEQGQVWNSPLHF. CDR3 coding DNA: TGCGCCAGCAGCTTGGAGCAGGGGCAGGTTTGGAATTCACCCCTCCACTTT.

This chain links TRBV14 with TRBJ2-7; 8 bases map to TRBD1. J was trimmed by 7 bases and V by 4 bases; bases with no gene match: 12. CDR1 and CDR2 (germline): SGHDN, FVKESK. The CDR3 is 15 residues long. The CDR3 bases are TGTGCCAGCAGCCTATGGGGGCAGGGGGCGCCTGAGCAGTACTTC. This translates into CASSLWGQGAPEQYF.

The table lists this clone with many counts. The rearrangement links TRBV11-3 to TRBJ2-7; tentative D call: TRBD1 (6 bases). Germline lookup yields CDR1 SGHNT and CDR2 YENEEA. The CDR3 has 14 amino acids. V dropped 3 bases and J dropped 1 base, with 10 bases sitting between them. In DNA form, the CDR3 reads TGTGCCAGCAGCTTGCCGGGACATTCCTACGAGCAGTACTTC. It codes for CASSLPGHSYEQYF.

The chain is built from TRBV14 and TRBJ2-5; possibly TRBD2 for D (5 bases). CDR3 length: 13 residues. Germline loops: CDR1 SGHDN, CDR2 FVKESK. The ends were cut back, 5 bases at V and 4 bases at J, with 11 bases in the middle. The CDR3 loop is CASSKRGSETQYF. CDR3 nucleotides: TGTGCCAGCAGCAAACGGGGATCAGAGACCCAGTACTTC.

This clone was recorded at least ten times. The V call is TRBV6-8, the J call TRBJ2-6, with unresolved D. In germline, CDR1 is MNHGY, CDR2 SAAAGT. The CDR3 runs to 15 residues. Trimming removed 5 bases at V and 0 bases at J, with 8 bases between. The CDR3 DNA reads TGTGCCAGCAGTCCCCCAGGCTCTGGGGCCAACGTCCTGACTTTC. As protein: CASSPPGSGANVLTF.

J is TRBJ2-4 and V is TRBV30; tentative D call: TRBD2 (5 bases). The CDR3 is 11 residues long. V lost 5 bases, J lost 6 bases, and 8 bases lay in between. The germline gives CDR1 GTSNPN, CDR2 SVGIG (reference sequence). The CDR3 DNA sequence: TGTGCCTGGGGAGAGGGAAACATTCAGTACTTC. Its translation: CAWGEGNIQYF.

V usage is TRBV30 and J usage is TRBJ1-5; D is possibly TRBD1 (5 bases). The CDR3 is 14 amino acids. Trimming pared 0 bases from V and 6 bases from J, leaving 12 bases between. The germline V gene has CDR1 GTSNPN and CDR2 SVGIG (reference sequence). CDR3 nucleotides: TGTGCCTGGAGTGTGTCAGGGTTTGGTCAGCCCCAGCATTTT. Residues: CAWSVSGFGQPQHF.

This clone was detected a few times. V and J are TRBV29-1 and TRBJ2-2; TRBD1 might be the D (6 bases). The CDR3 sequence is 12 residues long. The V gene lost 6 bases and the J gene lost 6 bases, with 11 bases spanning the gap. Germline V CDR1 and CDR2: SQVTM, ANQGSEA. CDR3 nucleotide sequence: TGCAGCGTCATCAGGGGTTCCGGGGAGCTGTTTTTT. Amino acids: CSVIRGSGELFF.

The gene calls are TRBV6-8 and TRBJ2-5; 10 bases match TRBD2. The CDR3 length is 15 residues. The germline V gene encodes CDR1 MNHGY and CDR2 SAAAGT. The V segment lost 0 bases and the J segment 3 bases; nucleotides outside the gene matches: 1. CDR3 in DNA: TGTGCCAGCAGTTACTCTAGCGGGGGGAAAGAGACCCAGTACTTC. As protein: CASSYSSGGKETQYF.

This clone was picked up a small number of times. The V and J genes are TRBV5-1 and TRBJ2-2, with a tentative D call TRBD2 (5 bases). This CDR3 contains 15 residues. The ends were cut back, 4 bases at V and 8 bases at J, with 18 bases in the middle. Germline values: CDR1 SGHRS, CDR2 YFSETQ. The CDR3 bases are TGCGCCAGCAGCCCTGGGAGCATTAGCAGTGGGGAGCTGTTTTTT. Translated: CASSPGSISSGELFF.

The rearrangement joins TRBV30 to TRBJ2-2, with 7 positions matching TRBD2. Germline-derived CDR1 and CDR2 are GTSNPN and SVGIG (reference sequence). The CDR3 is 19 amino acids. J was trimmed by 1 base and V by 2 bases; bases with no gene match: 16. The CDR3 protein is CAWSSPGLPYYLNTGELFF. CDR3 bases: TGTGCCTGGAGTTCTCCGGGACTACCTTATTATCTGAACACCGGGGAGCTGTTTTTT.

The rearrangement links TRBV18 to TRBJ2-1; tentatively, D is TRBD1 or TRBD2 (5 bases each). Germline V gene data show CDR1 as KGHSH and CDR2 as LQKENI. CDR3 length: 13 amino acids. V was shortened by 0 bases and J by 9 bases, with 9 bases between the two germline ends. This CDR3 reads CASSPPGTVEQFF. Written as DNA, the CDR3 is TGTGCCAGCTCACCACCGGGGACGGTTGAGCAGTTCTTC.

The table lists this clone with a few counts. The CDR3 here is CAWHRRQSEAFF. The DNA for the CDR3 is TGTGCCTGGCATCGCCGACAGAGTGAAGCTTTCTTT. The chain is built from TRBV30 and TRBJ1-1; tentative D call: TRBD1 (5 bases). The CDR3 extends over 12 amino acids. Germline CDR1 GTSNPN, CDR2 SVGIG (reference sequence). Trimming stripped 5 bases from V and 7 bases from J, with 14 bases between.

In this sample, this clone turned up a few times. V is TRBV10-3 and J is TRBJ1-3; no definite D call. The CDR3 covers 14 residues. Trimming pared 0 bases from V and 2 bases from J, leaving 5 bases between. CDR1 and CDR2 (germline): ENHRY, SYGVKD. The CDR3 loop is CAISESGPGNTIYF. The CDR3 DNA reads TGTGCCATCAGTGAGTCAGGACCTGGAAACACCATATATTTT.

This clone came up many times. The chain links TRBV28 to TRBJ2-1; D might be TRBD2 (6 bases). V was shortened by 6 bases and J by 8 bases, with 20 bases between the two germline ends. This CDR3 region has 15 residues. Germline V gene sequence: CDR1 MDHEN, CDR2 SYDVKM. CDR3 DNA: TGTGCCAGCAGAACCGGGACTTACCTGCCCGATGAGCAGTTCTTC. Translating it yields CASRTGTYLPDEQFF.

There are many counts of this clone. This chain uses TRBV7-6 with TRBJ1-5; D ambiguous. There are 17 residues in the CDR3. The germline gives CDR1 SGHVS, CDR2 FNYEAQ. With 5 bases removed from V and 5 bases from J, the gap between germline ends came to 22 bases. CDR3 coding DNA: TGTGCCAGCAGCCTTTCGCCCGGATCCTTCACTCATCAGCCCCAGCATTTT. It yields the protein CASSLSPGSFTHQPQHF.

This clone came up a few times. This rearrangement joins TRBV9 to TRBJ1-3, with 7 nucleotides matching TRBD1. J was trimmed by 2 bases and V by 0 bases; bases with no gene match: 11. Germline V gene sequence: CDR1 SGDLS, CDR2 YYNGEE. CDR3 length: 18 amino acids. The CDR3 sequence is CASSVVGARGLAGNTIYF. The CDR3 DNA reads TGTGCCAGCAGCGTAGTGGGGGCTAGGGGGCTGGCTGGAAACACCATATATTTT.

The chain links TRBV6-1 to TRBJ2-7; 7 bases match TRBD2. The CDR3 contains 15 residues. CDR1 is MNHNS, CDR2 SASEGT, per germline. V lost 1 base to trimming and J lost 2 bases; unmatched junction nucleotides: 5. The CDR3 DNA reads TGTGCCAGCAGTGAAGTGGGGGGGGGAGCCTACGAGCAGTACTTC. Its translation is CASSEVGGGAYEQYF.

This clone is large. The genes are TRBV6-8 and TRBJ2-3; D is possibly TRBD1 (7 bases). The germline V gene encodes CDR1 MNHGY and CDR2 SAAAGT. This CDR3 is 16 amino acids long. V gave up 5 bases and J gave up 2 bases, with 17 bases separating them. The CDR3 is CASSDEQGGHTDTQYF. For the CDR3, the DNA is TGTGCCAGCAGTGACGAGCAGGGGGGACACACAGATACGCAGTATTTT.

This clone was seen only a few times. The CDR3 nucleotides are TGCAGCGTTGTTCTGAACACCGGGGAGCTGTTTTTT. Its translation: CSVVLNTGELFF. The chain couples TRBV29-1 to TRBJ2-2; D remains unclear. This CDR3 region has 12 residues. V gave up 4 bases and J gave up 1 base, with 4 bases separating them. Germline CDR1 SQVTM, CDR2 ANQGSEA.

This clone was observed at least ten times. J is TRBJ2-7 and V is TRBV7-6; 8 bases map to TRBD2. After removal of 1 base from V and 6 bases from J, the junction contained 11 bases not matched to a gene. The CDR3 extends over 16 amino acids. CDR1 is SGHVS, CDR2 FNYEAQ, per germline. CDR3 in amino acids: CASSLGPPGLVVEQYF. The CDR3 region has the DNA TGTGCCAGCAGCTTAGGGCCACCGGGACTAGTGGTCGAGCAGTACTTC.

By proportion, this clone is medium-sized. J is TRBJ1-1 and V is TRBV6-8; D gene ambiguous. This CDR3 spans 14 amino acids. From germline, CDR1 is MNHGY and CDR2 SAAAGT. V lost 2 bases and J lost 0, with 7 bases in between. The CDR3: CASSYVRLNTEAFF. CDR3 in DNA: TGTGCCAGCAGTTACGTTCGACTGAACACTGAAGCTTTCTTT.

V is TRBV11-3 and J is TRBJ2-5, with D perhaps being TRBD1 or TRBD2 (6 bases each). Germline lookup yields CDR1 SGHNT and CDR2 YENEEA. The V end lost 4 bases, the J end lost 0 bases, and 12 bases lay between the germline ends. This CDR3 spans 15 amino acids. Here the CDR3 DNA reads TGTGCCAGCAGCTGGAGGGGGTCGTACCAAGAGACCCAGTACTTC. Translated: CASSWRGSYQETQYF. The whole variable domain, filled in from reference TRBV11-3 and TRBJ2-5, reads EAGVVQSPRYKIIEKKQPVAFWCNPISGHNTLYWYLQNLGQGPELLIRYENEEAVDDSQLPKDRFSAERLKGVDSTLKIQPAELGDSAVYLCASSWRGSYQETQYFGPGTRLLVL.

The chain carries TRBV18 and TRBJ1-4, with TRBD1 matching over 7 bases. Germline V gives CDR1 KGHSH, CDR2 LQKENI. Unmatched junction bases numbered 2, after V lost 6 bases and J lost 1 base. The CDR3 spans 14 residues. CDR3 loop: CASSWTGTNEKLFF. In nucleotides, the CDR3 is TGTGCCAGCTCCTGGACAGGAACTAATGAAAAACTGTTTTTT.

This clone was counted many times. CDR3 in amino acids: CASSLVGSGANVLTF. The CDR3 DNA sequence: TGTGCCAGCAGCTTGGTTGGATCTGGGGCCAACGTCCTGACTTTC. This rearrangement joins TRBV11-3 to TRBJ2-6; D gene ambiguous. Germline-derived CDR1 and CDR2 are SGHNT and YENEEA. The CDR3 is made up of 15 amino acids. Trimming removed 3 bases at V and 1 base at J, with 7 bases between.

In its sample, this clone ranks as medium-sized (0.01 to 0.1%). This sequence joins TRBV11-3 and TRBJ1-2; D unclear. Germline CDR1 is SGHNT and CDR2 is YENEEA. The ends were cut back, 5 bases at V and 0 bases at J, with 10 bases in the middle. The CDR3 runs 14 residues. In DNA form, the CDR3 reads TGTGCCAGCAGCCACACTCAAGCTAACTATGGCTACACCTTC. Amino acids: CASSHTQANYGYTF.